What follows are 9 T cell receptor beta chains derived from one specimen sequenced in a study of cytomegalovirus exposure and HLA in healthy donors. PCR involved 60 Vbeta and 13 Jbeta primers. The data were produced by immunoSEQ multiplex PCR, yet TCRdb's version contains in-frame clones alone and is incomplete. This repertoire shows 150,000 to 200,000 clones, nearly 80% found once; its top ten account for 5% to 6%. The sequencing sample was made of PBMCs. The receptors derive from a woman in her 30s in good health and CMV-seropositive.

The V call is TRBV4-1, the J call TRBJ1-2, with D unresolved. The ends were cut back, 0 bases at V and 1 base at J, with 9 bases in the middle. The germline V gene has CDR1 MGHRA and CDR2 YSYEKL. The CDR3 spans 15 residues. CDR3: CASSQDENFNYGYTF. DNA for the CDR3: TGCGCCAGCAGCCAAGATGAAAACTTTAACTATGGCTACACCTTC.

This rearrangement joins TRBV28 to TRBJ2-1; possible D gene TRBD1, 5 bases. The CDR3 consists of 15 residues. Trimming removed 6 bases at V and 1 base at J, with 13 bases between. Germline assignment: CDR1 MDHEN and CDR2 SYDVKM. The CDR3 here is CASRVDQGSYNEQFF. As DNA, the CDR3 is TGTGCCAGCAGAGTGGATCAGGGTTCCTACAATGAGCAGTTCTTC. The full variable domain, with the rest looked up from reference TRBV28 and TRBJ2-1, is DVKVTQSSRYLVKRTGEKVFLECVQDMDHENMFWYRQDPGLGLRLIYFSYDVKMKEKGDIPEGYSVSREKKERFSLILESASTNQTSMYLCASRVDQGSYNEQFFGPGTRLTVL.

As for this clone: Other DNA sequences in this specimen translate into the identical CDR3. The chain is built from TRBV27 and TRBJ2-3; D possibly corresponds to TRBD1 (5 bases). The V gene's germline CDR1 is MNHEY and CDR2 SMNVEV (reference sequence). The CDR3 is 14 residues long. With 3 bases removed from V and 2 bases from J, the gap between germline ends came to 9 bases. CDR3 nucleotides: TGTGCCAGCAGTTTGGGCAGGGTCACAGATACGCAGTATTTT. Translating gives CASSLGRVTDTQYF.

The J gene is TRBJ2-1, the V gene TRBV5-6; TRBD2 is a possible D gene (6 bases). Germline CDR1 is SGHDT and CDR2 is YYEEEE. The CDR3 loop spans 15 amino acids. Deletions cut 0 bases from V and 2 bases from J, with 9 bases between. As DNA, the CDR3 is TGTGCCAGCAGCTTGGGTCTAGCGACCTACAATGAGCAGTTCTTC. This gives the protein CASSLGLATYNEQFF.

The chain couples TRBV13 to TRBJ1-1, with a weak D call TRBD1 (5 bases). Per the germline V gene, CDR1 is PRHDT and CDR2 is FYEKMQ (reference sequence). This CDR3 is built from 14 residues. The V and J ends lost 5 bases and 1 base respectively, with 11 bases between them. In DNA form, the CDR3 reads TGTGCCAGCAGCCCGGACACAACGAACACTGAAGCTTTCTTT. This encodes CASSPDTTNTEAFF. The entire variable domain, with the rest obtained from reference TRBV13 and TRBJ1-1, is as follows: AAGVIQSPRHLIKEKRETATLKCYPIPRHDTVYWYQQGPGQDPQFLISFYEKMQSDKGSIPDRFSAQQFSDYHSELNMSSLELGDSALYFCASSPDTTNTEAFFGQGTRLTVV.

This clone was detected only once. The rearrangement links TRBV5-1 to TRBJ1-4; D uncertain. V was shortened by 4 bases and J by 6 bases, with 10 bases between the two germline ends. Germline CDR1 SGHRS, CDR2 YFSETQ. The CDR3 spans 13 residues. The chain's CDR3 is CASSEGWDEKLFF. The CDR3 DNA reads TGCGCCAGCAGCGAGGGTTGGGATGAAAAACTGTTTTTT.

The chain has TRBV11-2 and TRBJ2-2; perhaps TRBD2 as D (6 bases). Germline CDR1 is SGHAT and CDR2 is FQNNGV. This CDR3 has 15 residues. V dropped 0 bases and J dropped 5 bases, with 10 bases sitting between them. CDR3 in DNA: TGTGCCAGCAGCTTAGAACTAGCTAGGACCGGGGAGCTGTTTTTT. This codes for CASSLELARTGELFF.

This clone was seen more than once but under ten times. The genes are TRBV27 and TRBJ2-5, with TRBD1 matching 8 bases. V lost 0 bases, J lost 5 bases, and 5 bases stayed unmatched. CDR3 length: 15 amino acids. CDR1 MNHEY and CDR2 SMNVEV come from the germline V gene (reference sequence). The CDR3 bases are TGTGCCAGCAGTTTATCGGGGACAGGAATGGAGACCCAGTACTTC. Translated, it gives CASSLSGTGMETQYF.

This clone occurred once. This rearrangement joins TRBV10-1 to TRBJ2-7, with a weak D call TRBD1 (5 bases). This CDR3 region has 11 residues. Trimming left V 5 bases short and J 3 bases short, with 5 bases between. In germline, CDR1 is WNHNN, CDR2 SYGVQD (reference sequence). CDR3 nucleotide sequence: TGCGCCAGCAGTACAGGCTACGAGCAGTACTTC. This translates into CASSTGYEQYF.